This is a list of T cell receptor beta chains from one sample in a study of T cells in Graves' hyperthyroidism and ophthalmopathy. TCRdb used MiXCR to reprocess the multiplex PCR reads, holding one entry per CDR3 protein. This table holds approximately 520,000 distinct CDR3 sequences, less than 25% found once. The material sequenced was blood. Receptors originate from a woman aged 30 to 39 with Graves' ophthalmopathy. Each CDR3 is given with its conserved first and last residue. D genes are given only for firm matches. A clone size is listed for some rows: how often the clone was seen (once, few, many), or a class if it is expanded.

D | J | V | size | length | DNA | CDR3
TRBD1 | TRBJ2-5 | TRBV24-1 | . | 16 | TGTGCCATCGGGGAAGTGACAGGGGCCCTCCAAGAGACCCAGTACTTC | CAIGEVTGALQETQYF
. | TRBJ2-2 | TRBV6-1 | many | 16 | TGTGCCAGCAAGGGAGGCCAACGGCGGGACACCGGGGAGCTGTTTTTT | CASKGGQRRDTGELFF
TRBD1 | TRBJ1-2 | TRBV6-2/TRBV6-3 | many | 18 | TGTGCCAGCAGGCGCTTAGGGACAGCCCAAACGGCCAACTATGGCTACACCTTC | CASRRLGTAQTANYGYTF
TRBD2 | TRBJ2-7 | TRBV28 | . | 18 | TGTGCCAGCAGTTTATCATTCTCGGCTAGCGGGAGGGCCAATGAGCAGTACTTC | CASSLSFSASGRANEQYF
. | TRBJ2-2 | TRBV7-3 | . | 13 | TGTGCCAGCAGCAATAGTAACACCGGGGAGCTGTTTTTT | CASSNSNTGELFF
. | TRBJ1-6 | TRBV7-3 | . | 15 | TGTGCCAGCAGCTTGTCCGGGGTGGTAAATTCACCCCTCCACTTT | CASSLSGVVNSPLHF
TRBD2 | TRBJ2-5 | TRBV12-3/TRBV12-4 | few | 14 | TGTGCCAGCAGTCCCGGCGGGGGGCGGGAGACCCAGTACTTC | CASSPGGGRETQYF
. | TRBJ1-5 | TRBV20-1 | . | 14 | TGCAGTGCTAGTATGGGGGGAGCCAATCAGCCCCAGCATTTT | CSASMGGANQPQHF
. | TRBJ2-7 | TRBV7-9 | . | 13 | TGTGCCAGCAGCTTACCTGTTAGAGACGAGCAGTACTTC | CASSLPVRDEQYF
. | TRBJ2-7 | TRBV29-1 | . | 11 | TGCAGCGGGGCACAGTCCTACGAGCAGTACTTC | CSGAQSYEQYF
. | TRBJ2-7 | TRBV15 | . | 15 | TGTGCCACCAGCAGAGCGGGCCACATCCCCTACGAGCAGTACTTC | CATSRAGHIPYEQYF
TRBD1 | TRBJ1-2 | TRBV5-1 | many | 14 | TGCGCCAGCAGCGGGACAGGGGGCGACTATGGCTACACCTTC | CASSGTGGDYGYTF
. | TRBJ2-5 | TRBV12-3/TRBV12-4 | . | 13 | TGTGCCAGCAGTTTCGGCAGGGTAGAGACCCAGTACTTC | CASSFGRVETQYF
TRBD1 | TRBJ1-1 | TRBV6-1 | few | 16 | TGTGCCAGCAGTGCCGAAGGGACAGGGGGTAACACTGAAGCTTTCTTT | CASSAEGTGGNTEAFF
. | TRBJ2-7 | TRBV12-3/TRBV12-4 | many | 12 | TGTGCCAGCAGCCCTTTGACCTACGAGCAGTACTTC | CASSPLTYEQYF
TRBD2 | TRBJ2-7 | TRBV4-2 | many | 16 | TGTGCCAGCAGCCAAGAGTCTAGCGGGGGAACCTACGAGCAGTACTTC | CASSQESSGGTYEQYF
TRBD1 | TRBJ1-2 | TRBV6-2/TRBV6-3 | many | 14 | TGTGCCAGCAGACGGGACAGAGGAAACTATGGCTACACCTTC | CASRRDRGNYGYTF
. | TRBJ2-7 | TRBV11-1 | many | 15 | TGTGCCAGCAGCTCCCTTGAGGCGGGGAGATACTGGCAGTACTTC | CASSSLEAGRYWQYF
TRBD1 | TRBJ2-7 | TRBV19 | many | 17 | TGTGCCAGTAGTATAGCCGGGACAGGGTTCGGGACCTACGAGCAGTACTTC | CASSIAGTGFGTYEQYF
TRBD2 | TRBJ2-7 | TRBV11-2 | . | 16 | TGTGCCAGCAGCTTAAATCCTAGCGGGAGCAGCTACGAGCAGTACTTC | CASSLNPSGSSYEQYF